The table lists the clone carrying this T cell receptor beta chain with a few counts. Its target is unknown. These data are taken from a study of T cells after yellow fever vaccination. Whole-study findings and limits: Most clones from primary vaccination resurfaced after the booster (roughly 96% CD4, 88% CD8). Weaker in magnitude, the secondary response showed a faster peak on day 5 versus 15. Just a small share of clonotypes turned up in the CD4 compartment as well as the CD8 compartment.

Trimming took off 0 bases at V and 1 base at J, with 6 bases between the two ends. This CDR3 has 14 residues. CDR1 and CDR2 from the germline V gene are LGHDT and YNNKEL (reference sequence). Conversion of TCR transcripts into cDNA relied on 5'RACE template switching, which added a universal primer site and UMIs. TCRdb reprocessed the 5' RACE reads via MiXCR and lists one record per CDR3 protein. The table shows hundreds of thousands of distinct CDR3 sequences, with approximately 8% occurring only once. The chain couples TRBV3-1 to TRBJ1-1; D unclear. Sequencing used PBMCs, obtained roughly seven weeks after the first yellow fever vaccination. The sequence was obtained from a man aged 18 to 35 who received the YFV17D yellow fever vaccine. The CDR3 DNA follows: TGTGCCAGCAGCCAAGATTTTTCGAACACTGAAGCTTTCTTT. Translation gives CASSQDFSNTEAFF.